The T cell receptor (beta chain) under discussion was sequenced for a study of blood T cell repertoires in COVID-19. Study-wide background: Acute-phase and convalescent COVID-19 samples originated in the United States, Italy and Spain. PBMCs, B-cell-depleted T cells, or T cells were the source of the cDNA or gDNA that made up the material.

Only in-frame clones appear in the TCRdb table, and some are missing; sequencing was by immunoSEQ multiplex PCR. This repertoire shows about 260,000 clones, under 95% found once; its top ten account for around 2.8%. Researchers sorted participants into cohorts using their self-reported clinical history. Someone with COVID-19 had been met by exposed participants within 2 weeks before study entry. The germline CDR1 and CDR2 sequences are MNHEY and SMNVEV (reference sequence). The CDR3 consists of 13 residues. Between the trimmed V and J ends, which lost 1 base and 5 bases, there was a span of 8 bases. The sequence came from a middle-aged man who had been exposed to COVID-19. The genes are TRBV27 and TRBJ1-2; D is undetermined. The sequenced material came from PBMCs or T cells enriched from blood (not recorded which). This chain's CDR3 is CASSLYGPYGYTF. The CDR3 region has the DNA TGTGCCAGCAGTTTATATGGGCCATATGGCTACACCTTC.